The 21 T cell receptor beta chains presented below share a single source sample, sequenced in a study of blood T cells in healthy people across ages. Then a second PCR, running roughly 7 to 11 cycles, was carried out with a sample-barcoded 5' primer and a J-beta primer mix. TCRdb passed the 5' RACE reads through MiXCR, listing each CDR3 protein once. The sample has 790,000 or so distinct CDR3 sequences, about 45% seen once; the top ten hold 15% to 20%. The sample taken for sequencing was blood. These receptors were collected from a man aged 80 or over in good health.

The gene calls are TRBV6-1 and TRBJ1-1, with D possibly TRBD1 on 5 matching bases. The V end was cut by 10 bases, the J end by 3 bases, with 15 bases between. The CDR3 spans 13 residues. Germline loops: CDR1 MNHNS, CDR2 SASEGT. CDR3 DNA sequence: TGTGCCAACCGCGCCAGGGACGACACTGAAGCTTTCTTT. It specifies CANRARDDTEAFF.

The genes are TRBV5-4 and TRBJ2-7, with a weak D call TRBD1 (5 bases). The V end lost 4 bases, the J end lost 5 bases, and 13 bases lay between the germline ends. The CDR3 has 13 residues. Germline V gene data show CDR1 as SGHNT and CDR2 as YYREEE (reference sequence). The CDR3 DNA is TGTGCCAGCAGCGTGTCCAGGGTGAACGAGCAGTACTTC. Amino acid sequence: CASSVSRVNEQYF.

The chain carries TRBV6-5 and TRBJ2-5; D possibly corresponds to TRBD2 (7 bases). The length of the CDR3 is 14 residues. V was cut by 5 bases and J by 7 bases, with 17 bases left in between. Germline loops: CDR1 MNHEY, CDR2 SVGAGI. The CDR3 is CASSDHGGPGTQYF. In DNA, the CDR3 is TGTGCCAGCAGTGACCACGGGGGGCCGGGGACCCAGTACTTC.

The chain employs TRBV20-1 and TRBJ2-3; D tentatively fits TRBD1 or TRBD2 (6 bases each). Trimming removed 6 bases from V and 2 bases from J, with 18 bases in between. Per germline, CDR1 DFQATT and CDR2 SNEGSKA (reference sequence). The length of the CDR3 is 15 residues. CDR3 region: CSAPTLRGPTDTQYF. The CDR3 nucleotides read TGCAGTGCCCCAACCCTCCGGGGGCCCACAGATACGCAGTATTTT.

Only a few counts were recorded for this clonotype. The J gene is TRBJ1-6, the V gene TRBV20-1; D is perhaps TRBD1 (5 bases). V was trimmed by 3 bases and J by 8 bases, leaving 14 bases between them. The CDR3 loop spans 14 amino acids. Germline loops: CDR1 DFQATT, CDR2 SNEGSKA (reference sequence). This CDR3 is CSAREGARDSPLHF. The CDR3 DNA sequence: TGCAGTGCTAGGGAAGGGGCGCGGGATTCACCCCTCCACTTT.

The chain combines TRBV24-1 with TRBJ2-4; 9 bases map to TRBD1. The J call is uncertain, as TRBJ2-5 better fits the DNA end. The CDR3 consists of 16 residues. Germline V gene lookup returns CDR1 KGHDR and CDR2 SFDVKD. CDR3 residues: CATSAPGQGSGETQYF. DNA for the CDR3: TGTGCCACCAGTGCACCCGGACAGGGGAGCGGGGAGACCCAGTACTTC.

This clonotype showed up just a few times. The rearrangement joins TRBV28 to TRBJ1-6, with D perhaps TRBD1 (5 bases). The CDR3 covers 18 residues. The V gene's germline CDR1 is MDHEN and CDR2 SYDVKM. V was clipped by 4 bases and J by 0 bases, with 16 bases between them. The CDR3 region is CASSWGRPQSSYNSPLHF. The CDR3 region has the DNA TGTGCCAGCAGTTGGGGCCGGCCGCAGAGCTCCTATAATTCACCCCTCCACTTT.

The table lists this clonotype with a few counts. CDR3 loop: CSAKGNHYEQYF. The CDR3 DNA reads TGCAGTGCTAAAGGGAATCACTACGAGCAGTACTTC. This sequence joins TRBV20-1 and TRBJ2-7; unclear D gene. Trimming left V 4 bases short and J 3 bases short, with 10 bases between. This CDR3 comprises 12 residues. CDR1 DFQATT and CDR2 SNEGSKA come from the germline V gene (reference sequence).

The chain couples TRBV7-6 to TRBJ1-2, with 7 positions matching TRBD1. Germline V gene sequence: CDR1 SGHVS, CDR2 FNYEAQ. This CDR3 contains 12 residues. J lost 10 bases, V lost 5 bases, and 7 bases had no gene match. CDR3: CASSQTGIDYTF. The CDR3 DNA sequence: TGTGCCAGCAGCCAGACAGGGATCGACTACACCTTC.

The chain has TRBV6-1 and TRBJ1-2, with no clear D. The length of the CDR3 is 12 residues. The V gene's germline CDR1 is MNHNS and CDR2 SASEGT. With 3 bases removed from V and 8 bases from J, the gap between germline ends came to 10 bases. This CDR3 reads CASSEYGGGYTF. The CDR3, as DNA: TGTGCCAGCAGTGAGTACGGAGGAGGCTACACCTTC.

V and J are TRBV7-2 and TRBJ2-4; D is unresolved. The J call may be incorrect, as the DNA end agrees better with TRBJ2-7. The CDR3 loop spans 13 amino acids. Germline loops: CDR1 SGHTA, CDR2 FQGNSA. The CDR3 bases are TGTGCCAGCAGCCCCCGCGTCGGCTTCGAGCAGTACTTC. Its protein is CASSPRVGFEQYF.

This clonotype appeared once. The V gene is TRBV7-9, the J gene TRBJ1-4, with no clear D. The CDR3 length is 15 residues. V was pared by 5 bases and J by 3 bases, with 13 bases between. Germline-derived CDR1 and CDR2 are SEHNR and FQNEAQ (reference sequence). CDR3 sequence: CASSPNRAANEKLFF. DNA for the CDR3: TGTGCCAGCAGCCCGAATAGGGCGGCTAATGAAAAACTGTTTTTT.

This clonotype was counted only a few times. The V gene is TRBV9, the J gene TRBJ2-3; D gene uncertain. CDR3 length: 16 amino acids. In germline, CDR1 is SGDLS, CDR2 YYNGEE. Between the trimmed V and J ends, which lost 3 bases and 0 bases, there was a span of 14 bases. Here the CDR3 DNA reads TGTGCCAGCAGCGGCGGCACCTCCACTAGCACAGATACGCAGTATTTT. The encoded protein is CASSGGTSTSTDTQYF.

This clonotype was recorded a few times. The chain uses TRBV20-1 and TRBJ2-1; D remains unclear. Germline V CDR1 and CDR2: DFQATT, SNEGSKA (reference sequence). Deletions cut 7 bases from V and 7 bases from J, with 23 bases between. The length of the CDR3 is 15 residues. In DNA, the CDR3 is TGCAGTGTTAAGGGTCAGATCGGTTTACAGAATGAGCAGTTCTTC. This sequence encodes CSVKGQIGLQNEQFF.

This clonotype has more than one count but fewer than ten. The J gene is TRBJ2-7, the V gene TRBV6-1, with 11 bases aligning to TRBD2. From germline, CDR1 is MNHNS and CDR2 SASEGT. This CDR3 spans 15 amino acids. The V and J ends lost 3 bases and 2 bases, in that order; junction bases with no gene match: 3. CDR3: CASSDSGRAPYEQYF. For the CDR3, the DNA is TGTGCCAGCAGTGATAGCGGGAGGGCCCCCTACGAGCAGTACTTC.

This chain uses TRBV7-3 with TRBJ2-2; TRBD1 matches at 8 bases. Germline values: CDR1 SGHTA, CDR2 FQGTGA. With 1 base clipped from V and 4 bases from J, the junction kept 5 bases outside the gene matches. There are 16 residues in the CDR3. CDR3 amino acids: CASSLIPDRGTGELFF. DNA for the CDR3: TGTGCCAGCAGCTTAATCCCCGACAGGGGCACCGGGGAGCTGTTTTTT.

This clonotype showed up just a few times. CDR3 loop: CASSSGGRGTDGYTF. CDR3 coding DNA: TGTGCCAGCAGCTCCGGGGGGCGGGGAACGGATGGCTACACCTTC. The chain couples TRBV7-2 to TRBJ1-2; a weak D match, TRBD1 (6 bases). Trimming removed 4 bases at V and 6 bases at J, with 18 bases between. The length of the CDR3 is 15 residues. Germline V gene lookup returns CDR1 SGHTA and CDR2 FQGNSA.

The chain carries TRBV5-1 and TRBJ2-3; 9 bases match TRBD2. Germline V gene lookup returns CDR1 SGHRS and CDR2 YFSETQ. This CDR3 is 16 amino acids long. Trimming took 3 bases from V and 3 from J; bases not matched to a gene: 8. CDR3 sequence reads: CASSYRSGSGTDTQYF. The CDR3 nucleotides are TGCGCCAGCAGCTACCGTAGCGGGAGCGGTACAGATACGCAGTATTTT. The full variable domain, completed using reference TRBV5-1 and TRBJ2-3, is KAGVTQTPRYLIKTRGQQVTLSCSPISGHRSVSWYQQTPGQGLQFLFEYFSETQRNKGNFPGRFSGRQFSNSRSEMNVSTLELGDSALYLCASSYRSGSGTDTQYFGPGTRLTVL.

This chain connects TRBV5-1 to TRBJ2-3; 9 nucleotides align to TRBD1. The V gene end was trimmed by 4 bases and the J gene end by 3 bases; junction bases not matched to a gene: 6. The CDR3 sequence is 15 residues long. Per the germline V gene, CDR1 is SGHRS and CDR2 is YFSETQ. The CDR3 nucleotides are TGCGCCAGCAGCGCACAGGGGGCCGAAACAGATACGCAGTATTTT. This encodes CASSAQGAETDTQYF.

The table lists this clonotype with many counts. The chain employs TRBV7-8 and TRBJ2-5; 10 nucleotides match TRBD2. The CDR3 length is 14 residues. V lost 5 bases, J lost 7 bases, and 7 bases stayed unmatched. Per germline, CDR1 SGHVS and CDR2 FQNEAQ. The CDR3 here is CASSPTSGTGTQYF. The DNA of the CDR3 is TGTGCCAGCAGCCCCACTAGCGGGACAGGGACCCAGTACTTC. The full variable domain, rest sourced from reference TRBV7-8 and TRBJ2-5, is GAGVSQSPRYKVAKRGQDVALRCDPISGHVSLFWYQQALGQGPEFLTYFQNEAQLDKSGLPSDRFFAERPEGSVSTLKIQRTQQEDSAVYLCASSPTSGTGTQYFGPGTRLLVL.

On this clonotype: Given a much more abundant clone one base away, this may be a read error. The gene calls are TRBV6-5 and TRBJ2-1; 10 bases align to TRBD2. This CDR3 is built from 14 residues. Germline CDR1 and CDR2: MNHEY and SVGAGI. The V and J ends lost 8 bases and 5 bases, in that order; junction bases with no gene match: 6. The CDR3 region has the DNA TGTGCCAGCCATCCGGGACTAGCGAACAATGAGCAGTTCTTC. This codes for CASHPGLANNEQFF.